Detailed here is one TCR beta chain. The source of the sample is a study of blood T cell repertoires in COVID-19. As for the study in general: The origin of the acute and convalescent COVID-19 samples was the United States, Italy and Spain. Sources were T cells, B-cell-depleted T cells, or PBMCs; the material itself was cDNA or gDNA.

As handled by the study authors: Using reference gene primer amplification, nucleated cell counts were estimated. Profiling relied on immunoSEQ multiplex PCR, and the TCRdb table lists in-frame clones only, not all of them. D and trimming come from the DNA, and the V and J calls and clone size come from that table. This table holds 70,000 to 80,000 clones, 80% to 95% found once. V lost 3 bases and J 8 bases, leaving 15 bases between the germline ends. This CDR3 spans 14 amino acids. CDR1 and CDR2 (germline): SGDLS, YYNGEE. The chain is built from TRBV9 and TRBJ2-1; the D gene is possibly TRBD2 (6 bases). The source material was peripheral blood. This receptor was identified in an older woman with active COVID-19. The CDR3 nucleotides read TGTGCCAGCAGCGGGGCGGGACGTACGGATGAGCAGTTCTTC. This gives the protein CASSGAGRTDEQFF.